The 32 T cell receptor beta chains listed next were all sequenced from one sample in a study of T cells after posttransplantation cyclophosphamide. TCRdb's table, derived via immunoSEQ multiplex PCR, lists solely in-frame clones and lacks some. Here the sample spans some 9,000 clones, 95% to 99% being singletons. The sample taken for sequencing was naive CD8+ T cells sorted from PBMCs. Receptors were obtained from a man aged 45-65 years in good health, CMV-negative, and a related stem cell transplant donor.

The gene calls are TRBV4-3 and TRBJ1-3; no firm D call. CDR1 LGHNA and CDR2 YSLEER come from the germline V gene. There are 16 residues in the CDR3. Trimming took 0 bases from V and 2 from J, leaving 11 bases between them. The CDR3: CASSQDSRGPGNTIYF. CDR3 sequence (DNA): TGCGCCAGCAGCCAAGACTCCCGAGGGCCTGGAAACACCATATATTTT.

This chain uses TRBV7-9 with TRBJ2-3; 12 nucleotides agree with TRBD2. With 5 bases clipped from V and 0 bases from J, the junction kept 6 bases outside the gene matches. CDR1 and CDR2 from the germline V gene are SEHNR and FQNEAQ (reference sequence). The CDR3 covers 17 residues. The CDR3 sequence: CASSIWTSGDSTDTQYF. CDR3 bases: TGTGCCAGCAGCATTTGGACTAGCGGGGATAGCACAGATACGCAGTATTTT.

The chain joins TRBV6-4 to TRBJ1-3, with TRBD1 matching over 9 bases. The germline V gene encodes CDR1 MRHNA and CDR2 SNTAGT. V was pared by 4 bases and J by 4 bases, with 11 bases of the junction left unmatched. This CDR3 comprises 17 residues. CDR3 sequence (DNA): TGTGCCAGCAGTGCCGGGACAGGGCTCAGATGGGGAAACACCATATATTTT. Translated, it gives CASSAGTGLRWGNTIYF.

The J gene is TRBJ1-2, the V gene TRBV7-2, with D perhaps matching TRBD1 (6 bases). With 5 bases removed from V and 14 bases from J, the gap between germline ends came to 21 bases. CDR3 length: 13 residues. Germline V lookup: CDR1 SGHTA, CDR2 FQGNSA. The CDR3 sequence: CASSPGGQVISTF. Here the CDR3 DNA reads TGTGCCAGCAGCCCGGGGGGGCAGGTGATTAGTACCTTC.

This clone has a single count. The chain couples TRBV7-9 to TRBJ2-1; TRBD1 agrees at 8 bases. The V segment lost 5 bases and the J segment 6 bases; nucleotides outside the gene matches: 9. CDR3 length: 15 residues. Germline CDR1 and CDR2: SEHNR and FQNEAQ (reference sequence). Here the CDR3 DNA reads TGTGCCAGCAGCCCATATAACGACAGGGGCAATGAGCAGTTCTTC. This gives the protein CASSPYNDRGNEQFF.

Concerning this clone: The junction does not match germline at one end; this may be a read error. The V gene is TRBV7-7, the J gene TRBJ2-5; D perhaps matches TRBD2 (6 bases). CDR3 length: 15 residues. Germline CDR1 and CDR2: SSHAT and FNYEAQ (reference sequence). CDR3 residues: CASSSVAENGETQYF. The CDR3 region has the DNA TGTGCTAGCAGCTCCGTAGCGGAGAACGGAGAGACCCAGTACTTC.

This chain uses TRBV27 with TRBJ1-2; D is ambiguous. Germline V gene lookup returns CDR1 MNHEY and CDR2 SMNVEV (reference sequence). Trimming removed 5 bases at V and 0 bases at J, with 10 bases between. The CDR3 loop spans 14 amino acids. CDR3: CASSPDIANYGYTF. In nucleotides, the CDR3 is TGTGCCAGCAGTCCCGACATCGCTAACTATGGCTACACCTTC.

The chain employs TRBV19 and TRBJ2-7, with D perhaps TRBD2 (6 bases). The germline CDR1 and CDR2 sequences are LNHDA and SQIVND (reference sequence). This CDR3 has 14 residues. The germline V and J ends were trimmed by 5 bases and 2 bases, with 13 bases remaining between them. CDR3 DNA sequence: TGTGCCAGTAGTGGGGACTTAGAGACCTACGAGCAGTACTTC. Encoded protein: CASSGDLETYEQYF.

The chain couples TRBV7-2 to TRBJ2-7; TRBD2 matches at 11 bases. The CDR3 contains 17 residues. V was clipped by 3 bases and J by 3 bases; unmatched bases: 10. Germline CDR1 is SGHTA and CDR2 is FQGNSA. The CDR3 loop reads CASSFGIHSGRDYEQYF. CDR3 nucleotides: TGTGCCAGCAGCTTCGGGATACATAGCGGGAGGGACTACGAGCAGTACTTC.

As DNA, the CDR3 is TGTGCCAGCAGCTCGTCCGGGCCAGAGGGTACAGATACGCAGTATTTT. Translating gives CASSSSGPEGTDTQYF. The gene calls are TRBV5-6 and TRBJ2-3, with a possible D match to TRBD2 (5 bases). Germline CDR1 and CDR2: SGHDT and YYEEEE. There are 16 residues in the CDR3. The V end was cut by 3 bases, the J end by 3 bases, with 17 bases between.

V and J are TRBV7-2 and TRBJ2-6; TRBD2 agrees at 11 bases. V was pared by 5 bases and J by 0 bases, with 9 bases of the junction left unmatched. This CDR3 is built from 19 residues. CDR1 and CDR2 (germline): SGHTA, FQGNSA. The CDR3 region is CASSPHRLAGYSGANVLTF. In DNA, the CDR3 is TGTGCCAGCAGCCCCCATCGACTAGCGGGGTACTCTGGGGCCAACGTCCTGACTTTC.

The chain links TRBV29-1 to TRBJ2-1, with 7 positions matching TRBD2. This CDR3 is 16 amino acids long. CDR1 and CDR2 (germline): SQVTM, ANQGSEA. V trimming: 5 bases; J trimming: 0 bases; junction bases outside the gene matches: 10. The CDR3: CSVRGSGPSSYNEQFF. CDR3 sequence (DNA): TGCAGCGTTAGGGGTAGCGGGCCGAGCTCCTACAATGAGCAGTTCTTC.

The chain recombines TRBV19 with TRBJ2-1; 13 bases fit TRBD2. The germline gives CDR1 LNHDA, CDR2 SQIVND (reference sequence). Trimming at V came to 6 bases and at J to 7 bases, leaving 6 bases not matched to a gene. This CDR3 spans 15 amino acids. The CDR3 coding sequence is TGTGCCAGTAGCCCCGGACTAGCGGGAGAGAATGAGCAGTTCTTC. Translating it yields CASSPGLAGENEQFF.

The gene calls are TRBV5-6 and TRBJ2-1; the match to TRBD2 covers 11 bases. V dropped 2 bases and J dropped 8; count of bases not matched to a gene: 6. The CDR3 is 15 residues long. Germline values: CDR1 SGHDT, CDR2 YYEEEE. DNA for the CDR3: TGTGCCAGCAGCTTCGCGCTAGCGGGAGGAGATGAGCAGTTCTTC. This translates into CASSFALAGGDEQFF.

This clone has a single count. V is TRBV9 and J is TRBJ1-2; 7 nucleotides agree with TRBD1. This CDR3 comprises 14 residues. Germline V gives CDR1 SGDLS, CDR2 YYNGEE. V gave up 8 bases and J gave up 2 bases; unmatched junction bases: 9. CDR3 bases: TGTGCCAGTGGAATCCCACAGGGGAACTATGGCTACACCTTC. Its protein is CASGIPQGNYGYTF.

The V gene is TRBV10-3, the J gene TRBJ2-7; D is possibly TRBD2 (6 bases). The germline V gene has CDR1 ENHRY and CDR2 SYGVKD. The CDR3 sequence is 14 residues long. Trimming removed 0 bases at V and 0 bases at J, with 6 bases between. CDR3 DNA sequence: TGTGCCATCAGTGAGTCCGGGAGCTCCTACGAGCAGTACTTC. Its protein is CAISESGSSYEQYF.

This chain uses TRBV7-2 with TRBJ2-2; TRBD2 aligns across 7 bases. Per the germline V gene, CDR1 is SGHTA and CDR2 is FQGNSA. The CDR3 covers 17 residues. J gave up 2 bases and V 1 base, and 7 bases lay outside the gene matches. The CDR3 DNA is TGTGCCAGCAGCTTAGTTTCGTTAGCGGGTAACACCGGGGAGCTGTTTTTT. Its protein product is CASSLVSLAGNTGELFF.

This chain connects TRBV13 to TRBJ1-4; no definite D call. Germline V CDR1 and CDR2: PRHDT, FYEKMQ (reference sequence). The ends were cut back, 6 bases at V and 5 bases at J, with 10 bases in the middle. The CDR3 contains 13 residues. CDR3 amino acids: CASSDSPNEKLFF. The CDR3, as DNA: TGTGCCAGCAGTGATAGCCCGAATGAAAAACTGTTTTTT.

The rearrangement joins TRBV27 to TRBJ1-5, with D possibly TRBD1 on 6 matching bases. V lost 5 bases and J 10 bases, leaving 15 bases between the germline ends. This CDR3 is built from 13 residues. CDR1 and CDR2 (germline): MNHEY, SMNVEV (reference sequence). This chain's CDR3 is CASSGGRAHPQHF. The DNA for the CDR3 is TGTGCCAGCAGTGGGGGCAGGGCCCATCCCCAGCATTTT.

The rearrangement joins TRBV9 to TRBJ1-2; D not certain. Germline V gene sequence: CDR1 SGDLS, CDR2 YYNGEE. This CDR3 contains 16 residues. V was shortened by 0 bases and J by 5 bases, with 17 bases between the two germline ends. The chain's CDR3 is CASSVDGGLGVYGYTF. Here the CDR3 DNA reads TGTGCCAGCAGCGTAGACGGAGGGCTCGGTGTTTATGGCTACACCTTC.

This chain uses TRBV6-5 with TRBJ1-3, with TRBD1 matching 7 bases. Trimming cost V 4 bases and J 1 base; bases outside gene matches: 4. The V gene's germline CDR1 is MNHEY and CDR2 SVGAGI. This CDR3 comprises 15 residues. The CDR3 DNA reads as TGTGCCAGCAGTTGGGCGACAGGGTCTGGAAACACCATATATTTT. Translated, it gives CASSWATGSGNTIYF.

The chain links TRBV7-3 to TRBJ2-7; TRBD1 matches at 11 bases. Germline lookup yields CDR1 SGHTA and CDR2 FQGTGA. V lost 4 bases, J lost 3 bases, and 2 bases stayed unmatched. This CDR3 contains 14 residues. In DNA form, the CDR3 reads TGTGCCAGCAGCTCGGACAGGGGGCACTACGAGCAGTACTTC. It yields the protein CASSSDRGHYEQYF.

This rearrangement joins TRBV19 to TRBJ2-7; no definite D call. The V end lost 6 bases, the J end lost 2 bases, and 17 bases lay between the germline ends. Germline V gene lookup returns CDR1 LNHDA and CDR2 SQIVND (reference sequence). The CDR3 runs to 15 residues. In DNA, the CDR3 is TGTGCCAGTAGAACCACCGGGTTACCCGCCTACGAGCAGTACTTC. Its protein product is CASRTTGLPAYEQYF.

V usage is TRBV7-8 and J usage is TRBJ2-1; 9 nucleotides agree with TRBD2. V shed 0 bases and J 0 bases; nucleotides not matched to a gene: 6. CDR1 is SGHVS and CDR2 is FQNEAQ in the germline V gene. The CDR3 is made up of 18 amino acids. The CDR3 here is CASSLALSSGGSYNEQFF. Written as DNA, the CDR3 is TGTGCCAGCAGCTTAGCGCTTAGTAGCGGGGGCTCCTACAATGAGCAGTTCTTC.

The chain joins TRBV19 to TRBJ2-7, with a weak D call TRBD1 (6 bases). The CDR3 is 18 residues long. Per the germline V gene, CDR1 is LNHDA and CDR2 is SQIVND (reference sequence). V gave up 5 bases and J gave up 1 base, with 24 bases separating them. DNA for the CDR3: TGTGCCAGTAGTTCCCACCTGACAGGAAGGTCTCCATCCTACGAGCAGTACTTC. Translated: CASSSHLTGRSPSYEQYF. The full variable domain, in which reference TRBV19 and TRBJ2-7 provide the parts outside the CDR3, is DGGITQSPKYLFRKEGQNVTLSCEQNLNHDAMYWYRQDPGQGLRLIYYSQIVNDFQKGDIAEGYSVSREKKESFPLTVTSAQKNPTAFYLCASSSHLTGRSPSYEQYFGPGTRLTVT.

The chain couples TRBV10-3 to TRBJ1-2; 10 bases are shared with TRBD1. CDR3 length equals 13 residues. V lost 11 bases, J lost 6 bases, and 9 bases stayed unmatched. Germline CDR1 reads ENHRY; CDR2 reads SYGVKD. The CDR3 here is CAVPGQGPDGYTF. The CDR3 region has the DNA TGTGCCGTCCCGGGACAGGGGCCCGATGGCTACACCTTC.

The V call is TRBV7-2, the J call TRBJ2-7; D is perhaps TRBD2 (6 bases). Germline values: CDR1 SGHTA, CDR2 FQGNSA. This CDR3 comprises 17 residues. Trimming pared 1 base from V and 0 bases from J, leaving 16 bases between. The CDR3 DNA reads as TGTGCCAGCAGCTTAGAGTTTCGGGGGATGGGCTCCTACGAGCAGTACTTC. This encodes CASSLEFRGMGSYEQYF.

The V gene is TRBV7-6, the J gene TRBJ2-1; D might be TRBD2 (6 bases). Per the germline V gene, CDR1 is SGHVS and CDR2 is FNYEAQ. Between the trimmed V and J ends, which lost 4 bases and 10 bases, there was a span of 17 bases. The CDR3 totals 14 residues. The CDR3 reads CASSSGTAVNEQFF. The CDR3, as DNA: TGTGCCAGCAGCTCTGGGACTGCCGTGAACGAGCAGTTCTTC.

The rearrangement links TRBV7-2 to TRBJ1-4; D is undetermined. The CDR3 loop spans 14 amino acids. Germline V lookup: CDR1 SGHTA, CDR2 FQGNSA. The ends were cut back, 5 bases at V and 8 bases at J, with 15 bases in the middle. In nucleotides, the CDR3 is TGTGCCAGCAGCCTAGGAGGCTCACACGAAAAACTGTTTTTT. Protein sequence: CASSLGGSHEKLFF.

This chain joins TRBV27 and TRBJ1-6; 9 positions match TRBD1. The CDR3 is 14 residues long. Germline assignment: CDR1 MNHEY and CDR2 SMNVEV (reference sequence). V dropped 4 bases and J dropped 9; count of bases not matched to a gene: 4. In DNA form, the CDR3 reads TGTGCCAGCAGTTCCGGGACAGGGACTTCACCCCTCCACTTT. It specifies CASSSGTGTSPLHF.

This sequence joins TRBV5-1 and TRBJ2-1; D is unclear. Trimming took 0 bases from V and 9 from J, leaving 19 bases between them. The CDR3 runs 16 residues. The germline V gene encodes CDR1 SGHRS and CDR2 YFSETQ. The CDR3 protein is CASSLGRLGPNGEQFF. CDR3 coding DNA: TGCGCCAGCAGCTTGGGAAGGCTAGGCCCCAATGGTGAGCAGTTCTTC.

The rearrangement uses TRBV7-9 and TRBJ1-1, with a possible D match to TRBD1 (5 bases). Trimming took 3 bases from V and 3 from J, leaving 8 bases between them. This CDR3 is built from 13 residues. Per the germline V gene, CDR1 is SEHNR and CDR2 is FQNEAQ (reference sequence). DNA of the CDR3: TGTGCCAGCAGCTTGGGGCAGTACACTGAAGCTTTCTTT. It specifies CASSLGQYTEAFF.